This T cell receptor beta chain derives from a study of response to subunit inactivated influenza vaccine. Findings and caveats of the study: After each seasonal influenza vaccination, few new T cells are recruited, the authors suggested.

This clonotype turned up a few times. Its target is not known. The germline gives CDR1 ENHRY, CDR2 SYGVKD. The CDR3 totals 11 residues. V lost 0 bases and J lost 8, with 4 bases in between. Each CDR3 protein is one row after TCRdb ran MiXCR on the RT-PCR reads. The table includes roughly 790,000 distinct CDR3 sequences, 21% detected once. This chain links TRBV10-3 with TRBJ1-2; the D is unclear. The TCR was taken from a man aged 45-60 years who received an inactivated influenza vaccine. The sample consisted of PBMCs from blood, taken more than 4 days after vaccination. CDR3 loop: CAISESEGYTF. In DNA form, the CDR3 reads TGTGCCATCAGTGAGTCGGAGGGCTACACCTTC.